Shown below are 27 T cell receptor beta chains from a single sample sequenced in a study of cytomegalovirus exposure and HLA in healthy donors. The primer mix had 60 Vbeta and 13 Jbeta primers. Assay used: immunoSEQ multiplex PCR; TCRdb lists only in-frame clones, some missing. Among about 120,000 clones, roughly 80% were seen once, and the ten largest hold around 2%. Sequenced material: PBMCs. All receptors derive from a man younger than 40 in good health and CMV-seronegative.

The chain combines TRBV4-3 with TRBJ2-1; 8 bases align to TRBD2. The CDR3 consists of 14 residues. Germline V gene sequence: CDR1 LGHNA, CDR2 YSLEER. J gave up 4 bases and V 4 bases, and 3 bases lay outside the gene matches. The CDR3 nucleotides are TGCGCCAGCAGCCGGGCGGGGGGTTACAATGAGCAGTTCTTC. It encodes CASSRAGGYNEQFF.

The chain combines TRBV7-9 with TRBJ2-7, with TRBD1 matching 8 bases. This CDR3 comprises 15 residues. Losses at the gene ends were 2 bases for V and 2 bases for J; bases not matched to a gene: 5. The germline V gene has CDR1 SEHNR and CDR2 FQNEAQ (reference sequence). Here the CDR3 DNA reads TGTGCCAGCAGCTTAACGACAGGGGTAGCCTACGAGCAGTACTTC. Encoded protein: CASSLTTGVAYEQYF. The complete variable domain, with remaining parts taken from reference TRBV7-9 and TRBJ2-7, reads DTGVSQNPRHKITKRGQNVTFRCDPISEHNRLYWYRQTLGQGPEFLTYFQNEAQLEKSRLLSDRFSAERPKGSFSTLEIQRTEQGDSAMYLCASSLTTGVAYEQYFGPGTRLTVT.

The genes are TRBV28 and TRBJ1-1, with 8 bases identical to TRBD1. The CDR3 sequence is 11 residues long. With 4 bases clipped from V and 11 bases from J, the junction kept 3 bases outside the gene matches. Germline-derived CDR1 and CDR2 are MDHEN and SYDVKM. CDR3 sequence reads: CASSSRTGAFF. DNA of the CDR3: TGTGCCAGCAGTTCCAGGACAGGGGCTTTCTTT. The complete variable domain, with remaining parts taken from reference TRBV28 and TRBJ1-1, reads DVKVTQSSRYLVKRTGEKVFLECVQDMDHENMFWYRQDPGLGLRLIYFSYDVKMKEKGDIPEGYSVSREKKERFSLILESASTNQTSMYLCASSSRTGAFFGQGTRLTVV.

This chain joins TRBV7-9 and TRBJ2-2; possibly TRBD2 for D (5 bases). V gave up 4 bases and J gave up 6 bases, with 12 bases separating them. Germline CDR1 is SEHNR and CDR2 is FQNEAQ (reference sequence). The CDR3 runs to 14 residues. CDR3 sequence: CASSSRGSAGELFF. The CDR3 DNA reads as TGTGCCAGCAGCTCCCGTGGGAGCGCCGGGGAGCTGTTTTTT.

This clone has just one count. This rearrangement joins TRBV7-9 to TRBJ1-6, with D hard to call. V was pared by 0 bases and J by 0 bases, with 3 bases between. Germline CDR1 SEHNR, CDR2 FQNEAQ (reference sequence). CDR3 length: 15 residues. In nucleotides, the CDR3 is TGTGCCAGCAGCTTAGCCAGCTCCTATAATTCACCCCTCCACTTT. Protein sequence: CASSLASSYNSPLHF.

The V call is TRBV28, the J call TRBJ2-5; possibly TRBD1 for D (6 bases). The J call may be wrong; the DNA end is better matched by TRBJ2-7. The CDR3 runs to 15 residues. The germline gives CDR1 MDHEN, CDR2 SYDVKM. The CDR3, as DNA: TGTGCCAGCAGTTCACTAACAGGGCCGGGCTACGAGCAGTACTTC. Its protein product is CASSSLTGPGYEQYF.

V gene TRBV5-6 combines with J gene TRBJ1-5; a possible D gene is TRBD1 (6 bases). The CDR3 has 15 amino acids. V lost 2 bases and J lost 7, with 16 bases in between. Germline V gene data show CDR1 as SGHDT and CDR2 as YYEEEE. CDR3 bases: TGTGCCAGCAGCTTTGGTGTGACAGGCGAACAGCCCCAGCATTTT. Translation gives CASSFGVTGEQPQHF.

The chain couples TRBV5-1 to TRBJ1-1; 9 nucleotides agree with TRBD1. In germline, CDR1 is SGHRS, CDR2 YFSETQ. V shed 0 bases and J 4 bases; nucleotides not matched to a gene: 7. The CDR3 contains 16 residues. The CDR3 DNA follows: TGCGCCAGCAGCTTGGAAGACAGGGGGAGAAGCACTGAAGCTTTCTTT. It translates to CASSLEDRGRSTEAFF.

The chain uses TRBV30 and TRBJ1-2; D perhaps matches TRBD1 (5 bases). The CDR3 totals 14 residues. The germline V gene encodes CDR1 GTSNPN and CDR2 SVGIG (reference sequence). V was cut by 6 bases and J by 0 bases, with 14 bases left in between. CDR3 in DNA: TGTGCCTGTCCCTGGACAAAAGCTAACTATGGCTACACCTTC. Translated, it gives CACPWTKANYGYTF.

Here the CDR3 reads CASSRGSFDPYEQYF. In DNA form, the CDR3 reads TGCGCCAGCAGCAGGGGGTCCTTTGATCCCTACGAGCAGTACTTC. The genes are TRBV5-1 and TRBJ2-5; TRBD1 might be the D (6 bases). The DNA end favors TRBJ2-7, so the J call may be wrong. The CDR3 loop spans 15 amino acids. CDR1 is SGHRS, CDR2 YFSETQ, per germline.

V gene TRBV7-8 combines with J gene TRBJ2-3; possibly TRBD2 for D (7 bases). Germline V gene sequence: CDR1 SGHVS, CDR2 FQNEAQ. Trimming cost V 5 bases and J 5 bases, with 20 bases left between them. The CDR3 sequence is 16 residues long. In DNA form, the CDR3 reads TGTGCCAGCAGCCGGGGGCTACTAACGGGGGGAGATACGCAGTATTTT. Translated, it gives CASSRGLLTGGDTQYF.

This chain connects TRBV7-2 to TRBJ1-3; possible D gene TRBD1, 6 bases. Germline CDR1 and CDR2: SGHTA and FQGNSA. Between the trimmed V and J ends, which lost 5 bases and 0 bases, there was a span of 17 bases. The CDR3 runs to 17 residues. The CDR3 loop reads CASSQGPGVLSGNTIYF. The DNA of the CDR3 is TGTGCCAGCAGCCAAGGCCCAGGGGTTCTCTCTGGAAACACCATATATTTT.

The CDR3 loop is CASSRGLGTIADTQYF. The DNA of the CDR3 is TGCGCCAGCAGCCGGGGTCTAGGGACTATTGCGGATACGCAGTATTTT. The rearrangement joins TRBV5-1 to TRBJ2-3, with TRBD2 identical over 7 bases. The CDR3 sequence is 16 residues long. V dropped 4 bases and J dropped 6; count of bases not matched to a gene: 14. Germline V gene sequence: CDR1 SGHRS, CDR2 YFSETQ.

This rearrangement joins TRBV25-1 to TRBJ1-1; D gene uncertain. Germline V gene lookup returns CDR1 MGHDK and CDR2 SYGVNS. The CDR3 length is 13 residues. Deletions cut 4 bases from V and 3 bases from J, with 9 bases between. CDR3 DNA: TGTGCCAGCAGTGGGGTGGGAGACACTGAAGCTTTCTTT. This gives the protein CASSGVGDTEAFF.

The CDR3 DNA sequence: TGTGCCAGCACCGGACAGGGGGCGGTGGACATTCAGTACTTC. This encodes CASTGQGAVDIQYF. This chain uses TRBV28 with TRBJ2-4, with TRBD1 matching 11 bases. The CDR3 extends over 14 amino acids. V dropped 7 bases and J dropped 8; count of bases not matched to a gene: 7. CDR1 is MDHEN, CDR2 SYDVKM, per germline.

This clone appeared a single time. This chain joins TRBV14 and TRBJ2-7, with TRBD1 as a possible D gene (5 bases). The V gene's germline CDR1 is SGHDN and CDR2 FVKESK. Trimming left V 0 bases short and J 3 bases short, with 9 bases between. The CDR3 loop spans 14 amino acids. CDR3 bases: TGTGCCAGCAGCCAAGACGAAGACAGCTACGAGCAGTACTTC. It specifies CASSQDEDSYEQYF.

The V gene is TRBV10-2, the J gene TRBJ2-2; TRBD1 matches 10 bases. CDR1 is WSHSY and CDR2 is SAAADI in the germline V gene. The CDR3 is made up of 15 amino acids. V trimming: 4 bases; J trimming: 4 bases; junction bases outside the gene matches: 3. CDR3 amino acids: CASSGTGGGTGELFF. In DNA, the CDR3 is TGCGCCAGCAGTGGGACAGGGGGTGGCACCGGGGAGCTGTTTTTT.

CDR3 amino acids: CASSRRDRGQETQYF. The CDR3 region has the DNA TGTGCCAGCAGCCGCCGGGACAGGGGACAAGAGACCCAGTACTTC. V gene TRBV6-5 combines with J gene TRBJ2-5, with 10 bases matching TRBD1. The CDR3 is 15 residues long. Trimming cost V 6 bases and J 2 bases; bases outside gene matches: 6. From germline, CDR1 is MNHEY and CDR2 SVGAGI.

The chain has TRBV11-2 and TRBJ2-7, with 8 bases aligning to TRBD1. J lost 0 bases, V lost 4 bases, and 5 bases had no gene match. Germline loops: CDR1 SGHAT, CDR2 FQNNGV. The CDR3 is 15 amino acids. CDR3 amino acids: CASSSWTGISYEQYF. Written as DNA, the CDR3 is TGTGCCAGCAGCTCATGGACAGGGATCTCCTACGAGCAGTACTTC.

There are a few counts of this clone. The chain carries TRBV5-6 and TRBJ1-6; 10 positions agree with TRBD1. J was trimmed by 8 bases and V by 4 bases; bases with no gene match: 6. The CDR3 totals 15 residues. Germline CDR1 SGHDT, CDR2 YYEEEE. Written as DNA, the CDR3 is TGTGCCAGCAGCGCTACCGGGACAGGGGATTCACCCCTCCACTTT. It codes for CASSATGTGDSPLHF.

V and J are TRBV19 and TRBJ2-1; 8 positions match TRBD2. The ends lost 7 bases at V and 6 bases at J; junction bases unmatched: 17. The CDR3 covers 17 residues. Germline V gives CDR1 LNHDA, CDR2 SQIVND (reference sequence). CDR3 sequence: CASIMTAAGGLGNEQFF. For the CDR3, the DNA is TGTGCCAGTATCATGACTGCGGCGGGGGGCCTTGGCAATGAGCAGTTCTTC. Complete variable domain (other parts from reference TRBV19 and TRBJ2-1): DGGITQSPKYLFRKEGQNVTLSCEQNLNHDAMYWYRQDPGQGLRLIYYSQIVNDFQKGDIAEGYSVSREKKESFPLTVTSAQKNPTAFYLCASIMTAAGGLGNEQFFGPGTRLTVL.

The rearrangement links TRBV28 to TRBJ2-3; TRBD2 matches 9 bases. The CDR3 runs to 18 residues. Unmatched junction bases numbered 10, after V lost 2 bases and J lost 1 base. The germline CDR1 and CDR2 sequences are MDHEN and SYDVKM. The CDR3 sequence: CASSLKLAGSFGTDTQYF. The CDR3 DNA is TGTGCCAGCAGTTTAAAGCTAGCGGGGAGCTTCGGCACAGATACGCAGTATTTT.

The J gene is TRBJ2-1, the V gene TRBV14; 7 bases agree with TRBD2. Germline lookup yields CDR1 SGHDN and CDR2 FVKESK. This CDR3 region has 14 residues. Germline trimming cut 4 bases from V and 4 bases from J; bases unmatched to any gene: 4. The CDR3 DNA follows: TGTGCCAGCAGCCGGGACTACGCTTACAATGAGCAGTTCTTC. Translated, it gives CASSRDYAYNEQFF.

This clone was detected once. This rearrangement joins TRBV5-1 to TRBJ2-1; 10 nucleotides line up with TRBD1. This CDR3 has 16 amino acids. Germline V gene data show CDR1 as SGHRS and CDR2 as YFSETQ. V lost 0 bases, J lost 8 bases, and 8 bases stayed unmatched. DNA of the CDR3: TGCGCCAGCAGCTTGGAGACAGGGGGCGTTAACCATGAGCAGTTCTTC. It is translated as CASSLETGGVNHEQFF.

The chain combines TRBV5-1 with TRBJ2-7; 9 nucleotides agree with TRBD2. Germline assignment: CDR1 SGHRS and CDR2 YFSETQ. The CDR3 is 14 residues long. After removal of 0 bases from V and 4 bases from J, the junction contained 2 bases not matched to a gene. The DNA for the CDR3 is TGCGCCAGCAGCTTGGGCGGGGGGGAGTACGAGCAGTACTTC. This gives the protein CASSLGGGEYEQYF.

This rearrangement joins TRBV30 to TRBJ1-2; D remains unclear. V lost 0 bases and J 8 bases, leaving 13 bases between the germline ends. Germline lookup yields CDR1 GTSNPN and CDR2 SVGIG (reference sequence). This CDR3 comprises 13 residues. The CDR3 here is CAWSVVESGGYTF. DNA of the CDR3: TGTGCCTGGAGTGTTGTGGAGAGCGGGGGCTACACCTTC.

The chain uses TRBV9 and TRBJ2-7; 7 bases align to TRBD2. Trimming took 3 bases from V and 7 from J; bases not matched to a gene: 19. The germline gives CDR1 SGDLS, CDR2 YYNGEE. The CDR3 contains 17 residues. The CDR3 sequence is CASSGSGGGFWPWEQYF. In nucleotides, the CDR3 is TGTGCCAGCAGCGGTAGTGGGGGGGGGTTTTGGCCTTGGGAGCAGTACTTC.